Below are 11 T cell receptor beta chains sequenced from a single sample in a study of post-analysis software for immune sequencing data. Points from the study as a whole: TRBV5-6, TRBV5-1 and TRBV20-1 were among a few TRBV segments more frequent in patients than controls.

Unique molecular identifiers featured in each of the TCR beta cDNA libraries. TCRdb analysed the PCR reads with MiXCR anew, one entry per CDR3 protein. The sample carries about 540,000 distinct CDR3 sequences, roughly 34% recorded once. Their antigens remain unidentified. Sequenced material: blood. The receptors were sampled from a girl aged 2-17 years with multiple sclerosis.

The chain has TRBV18 and TRBJ2-5; tentative D call: TRBD2 (5 bases). CDR1 and CDR2 from the germline V gene are KGHSH and LQKENI. CDR3 length: 14 amino acids. V lost 2 bases to trimming and J lost 5 bases, with 12 bases between them. CDR3 residues: CASSPIRELETQYF. The CDR3, as DNA: TGTGCCAGCTCACCAATAAGGGAGTTGGAGACCCAGTACTTC.

This clonotype appeared a few times. The rearrangement uses TRBV3-1 and TRBJ1-1, with a tentative D call TRBD1 (5 bases). The CDR3 length is 15 residues. With 2 bases removed from V and 0 bases from J, the gap between germline ends came to 10 bases. Germline values: CDR1 LGHDT, CDR2 YNNKEL (reference sequence). The CDR3 DNA reads as TGTGCCAGCAGCCAACCCGGGACGGTGAACACTGAAGCTTTCTTT. Translation: CASSQPGTVNTEAFF. Combining the CDR3 with reference TRBV3-1 and TRBJ1-1 gives the whole variable domain DTAVSQTPKYLVTQMGNDKSIKCEQNLGHDTMYWYKQDSKKFLKIMFSYNNKELIINETVPNRFSPKSPDKAHLNLHINSLELGDSAVYFCASSQPGTVNTEAFFGQGTRLTVV.

The rearrangement joins TRBV20-1 to TRBJ2-5; D is unresolved. V was shortened by 5 bases and J by 5 bases, with 9 bases between the two germline ends. Germline CDR1 and CDR2: DFQATT and SNEGSKA (reference sequence). This CDR3 region has 11 residues. The CDR3 DNA reads as TGCAGTGCTCCACGGGTGGAGACCCAGTACTTC. Encoded protein: CSAPRVETQYF.

Only a few counts were recorded for this clonotype. This chain joins TRBV6-1 and TRBJ2-5; 14 bases fit TRBD2. Germline assignment: CDR1 MNHNS and CDR2 SASEGT. The ends lost 5 bases at V and 0 bases at J; junction bases unmatched: 8. The CDR3 has 18 amino acids. This chain's CDR3 is CASSPGLAGGLYQETQYF. The CDR3 DNA reads as TGTGCCAGCAGTCCAGGACTAGCGGGGGGACTGTACCAAGAGACCCAGTACTTC.

The table lists this clonotype with a few counts. The V gene is TRBV12-3 or TRBV12-4, the J gene TRBJ1-1, with no clear D. Trimming shortened V by 4 bases and J by 0 bases, and 18 bases separated the two germline ends. The CDR3 covers 17 residues. The CDR3 DNA reads as TGTGCCAGCAGTTCGAAACGTTCTCTTATCATGAACACTGAAGCTTTCTTT. Protein: CASSSKRSLIMNTEAFF.

The chain joins TRBV29-1 to TRBJ1-2; no firm D call. Per the germline V gene, CDR1 is SQVTM and CDR2 is ANQGSEA. The length of the CDR3 is 10 residues. The V end lost 6 bases, the J end lost 7 bases, and 9 bases lay between the germline ends. The CDR3 sequence is CSVGGPGYTF. CDR3 nucleotide sequence: TGCAGCGTCGGCGGGCCTGGCTACACCTTC. The full variable domain, completed using reference TRBV29-1 and TRBJ1-2, is SAVISQKPSRDICQRGTSLTIQCQVDSQVTMMFWYRQQPGQSLTLIATANQGSEATYESGFVIDKFPISRPNLTFSTLTVSNMSPEDSSIYLCSVGGPGYTFGSGTRLTVV.

There are a few counts of this clonotype. This chain links TRBV12-3 or TRBV12-4 with TRBJ2-3; 9 bases fit TRBD2. The V gene end was trimmed by 2 bases and the J gene end by 2 bases; junction bases not matched to a gene: 2. This CDR3 is 15 amino acids long. The chain's CDR3 is CASSLSGGYTDTQYF. DNA for the CDR3: TGTGCCAGCAGTTTAAGCGGGGGGTACACAGATACGCAGTATTTT.

This chain links TRBV20-1 with TRBJ2-1, with 7 bases that match TRBD2. Losses at the gene ends were 2 bases for V and 5 bases for J; bases not matched to a gene: 12. Germline V gene data show CDR1 as DFQATT and CDR2 as SNEGSKA (reference sequence). The CDR3 spans 16 residues. The CDR3, as DNA: TGCAGTGCTAGACAACTGGGGCTAGCGGCCAACAATGAGCAGTTCTTC. Translation: CSARQLGLAANNEQFF.

The chain links TRBV27 to TRBJ2-3; D remains unclear. V was shortened by 4 bases and J by 0 bases, with 11 bases between the two germline ends. The CDR3 contains 15 residues. Germline CDR1 MNHEY, CDR2 SMNVEV (reference sequence). As DNA, the CDR3 is TGTGCCAGCAGTTCGCTCTTTGGCAGCACAGATACGCAGTATTTT. Protein: CASSSLFGSTDTQYF.

The chain uses TRBV5-5 and TRBJ2-5; D possibly uses TRBD1 or TRBD2 (6 bases each). The CDR3 contains 14 residues. Trimming took 1 base from V and 5 from J, leaving 12 bases between them. Per germline, CDR1 SGHKS and CDR2 YYEKEE (reference sequence). CDR3 amino acids: CASSLKGGGETQYF. The CDR3 DNA follows: TGTGCCAGCAGCTTGAAGGGGGGCGGTGAGACCCAGTACTTC.

This clonotype occurred many times. The chain links TRBV20-1 to TRBJ2-7; the D gene is possibly TRBD1 (6 bases). Deletions cut 3 bases from V and 3 bases from J, with 18 bases between. Germline loops: CDR1 DFQATT, CDR2 SNEGSKA (reference sequence). The CDR3 runs to 15 residues. The CDR3 DNA follows: TGCAGTGCTAGCTCCCCTGAGGGACACCTCTACGAGCAGTACTTC. This translates into CSASSPEGHLYEQYF.